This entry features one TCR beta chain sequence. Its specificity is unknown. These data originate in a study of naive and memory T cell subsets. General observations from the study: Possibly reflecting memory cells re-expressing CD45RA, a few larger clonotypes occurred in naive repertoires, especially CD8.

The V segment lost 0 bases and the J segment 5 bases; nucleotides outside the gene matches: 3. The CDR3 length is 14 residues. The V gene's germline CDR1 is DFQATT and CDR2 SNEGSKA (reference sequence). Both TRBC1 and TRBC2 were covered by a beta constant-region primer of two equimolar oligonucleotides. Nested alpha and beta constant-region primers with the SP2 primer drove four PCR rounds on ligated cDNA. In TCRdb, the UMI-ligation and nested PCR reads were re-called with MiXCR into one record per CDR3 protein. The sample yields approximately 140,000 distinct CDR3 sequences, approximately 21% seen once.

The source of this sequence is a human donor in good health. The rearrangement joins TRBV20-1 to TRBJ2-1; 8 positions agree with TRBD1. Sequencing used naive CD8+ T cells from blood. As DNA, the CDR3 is TGCAGTGCTAGAGACAGGGGGCTTAACAATGAGCAGTTCTTC. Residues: CSARDRGLNNEQFF.